The 22 T cell receptor beta chains given below trace back to one sample, sequenced in a study of cytomegalovirus exposure and HLA in healthy donors. The PCR used 60 Vbeta and 13 Jbeta primers. The table came from immunoSEQ multiplex PCR; TCRdb's copy has only in-frame clones and leaves some out. This sample's table reports 110,000 to 150,000 clones. Sequencing was performed on PBMCs. Source of these receptors: a middle-aged man in good health and CMV-seronegative.

Here the CDR3 reads CASSQDERGTYGLQFF. The CDR3 DNA reads TGTGCCAGCAGCCAAGACGAGCGGGGGACCTATGGCCTGCAGTTCTTC. This chain connects TRBV4-2 to TRBJ2-1, with TRBD2 matching over 8 bases. Germline lookup yields CDR1 LGHNA and CDR2 YNFKEQ. The ends lost 0 bases at V and 12 bases at J; junction bases unmatched: 13. The CDR3 has 16 residues.

The CDR3 loop is CASSPGGPGNEQFF. CDR3 nucleotides: TGTGCCAGCAGCCCGGGGGGGCCAGGCAATGAGCAGTTCTTC. The V gene is TRBV7-3, the J gene TRBJ2-1; 8 bases agree with TRBD2. Trimming cost V 5 bases and J 6 bases; bases outside gene matches: 6. The CDR3 length is 14 residues. Germline CDR1 SGHTA, CDR2 FQGTGA.

The chain joins TRBV28 to TRBJ1-1; 7 nucleotides match TRBD1. This CDR3 comprises 14 residues. V lost 2 bases and J lost 6; bases outside the gene matches: 6. Germline CDR1 reads MDHEN; CDR2 reads SYDVKM. The CDR3 protein is CASSLPDRVAEAFF. DNA for the CDR3: TGTGCCAGCAGTTTACCCGACAGGGTCGCTGAAGCTTTCTTT.

The rearrangement uses TRBV2 and TRBJ2-3, with 9 bases that match TRBD1. Germline loops: CDR1 SNHLY, CDR2 FYNNEI. V lost 3 bases and J lost 4; bases outside the gene matches: 23. The CDR3 loop spans 21 amino acids. The CDR3 here is CASSDAGSKQGTGSRSDTQYF. In DNA, the CDR3 is TGTGCCAGCAGTGATGCCGGTTCCAAGCAGGGGACAGGGAGTCGATCAGATACGCAGTATTTT.

The V gene is TRBV5-1, the J gene TRBJ2-1, with 12 bases fitting TRBD2. Germline CDR1 reads SGHRS; CDR2 reads YFSETQ. Trimming at V came to 4 bases and at J to 7 bases, leaving 3 bases not matched to a gene. The CDR3 consists of 14 residues. The CDR3 DNA reads TGCGCCAGCAGCGATGGACTAGCGGGAAATGAGCAGTTCTTC. It yields the protein CASSDGLAGNEQFF.

The chain combines TRBV6-5 with TRBJ1-5; 7 positions match TRBD1. Germline CDR1 reads MNHEY; CDR2 reads SVGAGI. V was clipped by 6 bases and J by 0 bases; unmatched bases: 5. CDR3 length: 15 amino acids. CDR3: CASRPDRTSNQPQHF. The CDR3 bases are TGTGCCAGCAGACCGGACAGGACTAGCAATCAGCCCCAGCATTTT.

The V and J genes are TRBV10-3 and TRBJ1-1; D gene ambiguous. The CDR3 consists of 14 residues. V gave up 2 bases and J gave up 1 base, with 8 bases separating them. CDR1 is ENHRY, CDR2 SYGVKD, per germline. The CDR3 nucleotides read TGTGCCATCAGTGAGGTGGCGGCGAACACTGAAGCTTTCTTT. Translation gives CAISEVAANTEAFF.

The chain is built from TRBV18 and TRBJ2-7; D might be TRBD2 (7 bases). The CDR3 length is 12 residues. Germline CDR1 KGHSH, CDR2 LQKENI. V gave up 6 bases and J gave up 7 bases, with 13 bases separating them. CDR3 loop: CASSLKGGEQYF. CDR3 DNA sequence: TGTGCCAGCTCGCTCAAGGGGGGGGAGCAGTACTTC.

This sequence joins TRBV18 and TRBJ1-4; D is uncertain. The CDR3 is 14 residues long. Trimming took 3 bases from V and 8 from J, leaving 13 bases between them. CDR1 and CDR2 (germline): KGHSH, LQKENI. As DNA, the CDR3 is TGTGCCAGCTCACCCCCCGGCCAGCGCGAAAAACTGTTTTTT. It specifies CASSPPGQREKLFF.

The chain joins TRBV4-3 to TRBJ1-1; D not resolved. V dropped 0 bases and J dropped 6 bases, with 14 bases sitting between them. This CDR3 comprises 15 residues. CDR1 is LGHNA and CDR2 is YSLEER in the germline V gene. CDR3 residues: CASSQDSMDSAEAFF. As DNA, the CDR3 is TGCGCCAGCAGCCAAGATTCCATGGACTCCGCTGAAGCTTTCTTT.

V and J are TRBV2 and TRBJ1-1; no clear D. The V end was cut by 5 bases, the J end by 0 bases, with 13 bases between. CDR1 is SNHLY, CDR2 FYNNEI, per germline. The CDR3 is made up of 15 amino acids. The CDR3 here is CASSQSQDMNTEAFF. DNA for the CDR3: TGTGCCAGCAGTCAGAGCCAGGATATGAACACTGAAGCTTTCTTT.

This chain joins TRBV11-2 and TRBJ2-3, with 7 bases aligning to TRBD1. CDR1 and CDR2 (germline): SGHAT, FQNNGV. The CDR3 extends over 15 amino acids. Trimming took 5 bases from V and 2 from J; bases not matched to a gene: 7. CDR3 bases: TGTGCCAGCAGCCCGGCCGGGACAGACACAGATACGCAGTATTTT. This codes for CASSPAGTDTDTQYF.

The J gene is TRBJ1-1, the V gene TRBV19; the match to TRBD1 covers 7 bases. Germline CDR1 and CDR2: LNHDA and SQIVND (reference sequence). The CDR3 has 14 residues. V was clipped by 5 bases and J by 1 base; unmatched bases: 4. The CDR3 nucleotides are TGTGCCAGTAGTCCTGGGACAGAGAACACTGAAGCTTTCTTT. As protein: CASSPGTENTEAFF.

This chain links TRBV18 with TRBJ2-1, with 14 bases fitting TRBD2. Per germline, CDR1 KGHSH and CDR2 LQKENI. The CDR3 totals 18 residues. With V trimmed by 5 bases and J by 4 bases, 10 bases remained unmatched. CDR3 residues: CASSSGLAGAGSYNEQFF. As DNA, the CDR3 is TGTGCCAGCTCATCGGGACTAGCGGGGGCCGGATCTTACAATGAGCAGTTCTTC.

The rearrangement links TRBV6-5 to TRBJ2-2; D ambiguous. Per germline, CDR1 MNHEY and CDR2 SVGAGI. Trimming shortened V by 0 bases and J by 2 bases, and 7 bases separated the two germline ends. The CDR3 loop spans 15 amino acids. CDR3 residues: CASSYSPQNTGELFF. The CDR3 nucleotides read TGTGCCAGCAGTTACTCCCCCCAAAACACCGGGGAGCTGTTTTTT.

The chain couples TRBV7-2 to TRBJ2-3, with 11 positions matching TRBD2. Germline trimming cut 5 bases from V and 4 bases from J; bases unmatched to any gene: 5. CDR1 and CDR2 (germline): SGHTA, FQGNSA. The CDR3 has 15 residues. The CDR3 nucleotides read TGTGCCAGCAGCGCGTTAGCGGGGGGGCCAGATACGCAGTATTTT. Translating gives CASSALAGGPDTQYF.

The chain recombines TRBV11-2 with TRBJ1-1; TRBD1 matches 7 bases. The CDR3 is made up of 14 amino acids. Per germline, CDR1 SGHAT and CDR2 FQNNGV. V gave up 5 bases and J gave up 4 bases; unmatched junction bases: 7. The CDR3 protein is CASSIDRVATEAFF. The DNA for the CDR3 is TGTGCCAGCAGCATTGACAGGGTTGCCACTGAAGCTTTCTTT.

The chain employs TRBV9 and TRBJ1-5; D not resolved. V lost 1 base, J lost 1 base, and 9 bases lay in between. The germline V gene encodes CDR1 SGDLS and CDR2 YYNGEE. This CDR3 is built from 15 residues. DNA for the CDR3: TGTGCCAGCAGCGTACGGCCGGGAAGCAATCAGCCCCAGCATTTT. Amino acid sequence: CASSVRPGSNQPQHF.

The chain carries TRBV2 and TRBJ2-3, with 11 bases identical to TRBD2. The CDR3 spans 16 residues. Germline CDR1 and CDR2: SNHLY and FYNNEI. Germline trimming cut 7 bases from V and 3 bases from J; bases unmatched to any gene: 9. Here the CDR3 DNA reads TGTGCCAGCACCACCGGACTAGCGGGCGATACAGATACGCAGTATTTT. This encodes CASTTGLAGDTDTQYF.

This chain joins TRBV10-3 and TRBJ1-5; D possibly corresponds to TRBD1 (5 bases). V lost 5 bases, J lost 6 bases, and 17 bases lay in between. The germline CDR1 and CDR2 sequences are ENHRY and SYGVKD. There are 15 residues in the CDR3. The DNA of the CDR3 is TGTGCCATCAGTCGAACCGGCCAGGGAAGTCAGCCCCAGCATTTT. Amino acids: CAISRTGQGSQPQHF.

The chain has TRBV7-9 and TRBJ2-1, with 8 nucleotides matching TRBD2. Germline values: CDR1 SEHNR, CDR2 FQNEAQ (reference sequence). Trimming at V came to 3 bases and at J to 7 bases, leaving 11 bases not matched to a gene. The CDR3 spans 16 residues. CDR3 amino acids: CASSFTSSGLGNEQFF. The CDR3 DNA follows: TGTGCCAGCAGCTTCACCTCTAGCGGGTTAGGGAATGAGCAGTTCTTC.

The gene calls are TRBV6-1 and TRBJ1-1, with D hard to call. Germline CDR1 MNHNS, CDR2 SASEGT. The CDR3 sequence is 15 residues long. The germline V and J ends were trimmed by 3 bases and 1 base, with 12 bases remaining between them. As DNA, the CDR3 is TGTGCCAGCAGTGACCCGAGGGTCCGGAACACTGAAGCTTTCTTT. Translation: CASSDPRVRNTEAFF.